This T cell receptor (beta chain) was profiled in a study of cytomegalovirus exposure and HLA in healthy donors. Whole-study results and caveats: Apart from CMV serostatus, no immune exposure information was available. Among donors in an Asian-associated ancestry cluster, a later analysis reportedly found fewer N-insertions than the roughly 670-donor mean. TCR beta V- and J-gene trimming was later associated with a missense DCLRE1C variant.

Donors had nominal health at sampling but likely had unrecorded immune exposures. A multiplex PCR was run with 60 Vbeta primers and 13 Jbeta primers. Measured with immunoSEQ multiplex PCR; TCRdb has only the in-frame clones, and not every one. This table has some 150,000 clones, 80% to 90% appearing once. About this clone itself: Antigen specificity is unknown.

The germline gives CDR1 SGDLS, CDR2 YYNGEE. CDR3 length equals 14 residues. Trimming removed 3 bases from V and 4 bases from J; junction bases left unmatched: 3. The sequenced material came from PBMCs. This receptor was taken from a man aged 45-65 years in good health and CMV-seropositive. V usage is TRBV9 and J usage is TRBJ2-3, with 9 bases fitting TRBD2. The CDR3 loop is CASSALAGPDTQYF. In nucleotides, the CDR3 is TGTGCCAGCAGCGCACTAGCGGGCCCAGATACGCAGTATTTT.